The T cell receptor beta chain under discussion was sequenced for a study of T cell changes during pregnancy in multiple sclerosis. This clone was seen just once. TCRdb's copy holds only in-frame clones and misses some; the assay was immunoSEQ multiplex PCR. Of 45,000 to 60,000 clones listed, about nine tenths are singletons. Germline loops: CDR1 LNHDA, CDR2 SQIVND (reference sequence). This CDR3 region has 15 residues. J lost 3 bases, V lost 5 bases, and 10 bases had no gene match. The sample was CD4+ T cells from peripheral blood mononuclear cells, taken after pregnancy. The V and J genes are TRBV19 and TRBJ2-7, with 7 bases matching TRBD1. This sequence originates from a female donor in good health, enrolled as a control in a pregnancy study. The CDR3, as DNA: TGTGCCAGTAGTCCCGAACAGGGGTCCGTCTACGAGCAGTACTTC. Translated: CASSPEQGSVYEQYF. Drawing the rest from reference TRBV19 and TRBJ2-7, the complete variable domain is DGGITQSPKYLFRKEGQNVTLSCEQNLNHDAMYWYRQDPGQGLRLIYYSQIVNDFQKGDIAEGYSVSREKKESFPLTVTSAQKNPTAFYLCASSPEQGSVYEQYFGPGTRLTVT.